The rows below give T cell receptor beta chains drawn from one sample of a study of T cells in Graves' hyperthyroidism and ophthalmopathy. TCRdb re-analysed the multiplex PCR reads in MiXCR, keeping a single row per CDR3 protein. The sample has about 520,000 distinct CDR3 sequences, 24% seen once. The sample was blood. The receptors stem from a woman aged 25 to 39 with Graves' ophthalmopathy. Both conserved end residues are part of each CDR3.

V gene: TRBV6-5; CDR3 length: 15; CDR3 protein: CASSYRLGYSQPQHF
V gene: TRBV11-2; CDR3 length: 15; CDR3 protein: CASSLEAGRGGPQHF
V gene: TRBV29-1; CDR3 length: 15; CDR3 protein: CSVAGTSGIQETQYF
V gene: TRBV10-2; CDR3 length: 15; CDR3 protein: CASSVVRGHGTEAFF
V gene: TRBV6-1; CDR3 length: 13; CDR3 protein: CASSGIGLIEQYF
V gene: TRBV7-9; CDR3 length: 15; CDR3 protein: CASSPPRQGSYEQYF
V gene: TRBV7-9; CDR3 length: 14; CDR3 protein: CASSFRRGGDIKYF
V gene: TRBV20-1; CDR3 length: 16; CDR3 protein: CSASGTGVTLDQPQHF
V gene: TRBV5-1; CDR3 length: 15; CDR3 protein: CASSFNRGTPYEQYF
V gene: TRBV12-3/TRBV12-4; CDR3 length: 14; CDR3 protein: CASSGTFGPYGYTF
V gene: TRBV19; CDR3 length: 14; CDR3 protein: CASSIDLRDASYTF
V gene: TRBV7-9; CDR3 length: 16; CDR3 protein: CASSLLLTGEGDEQYF
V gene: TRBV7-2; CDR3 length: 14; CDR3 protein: CASSLVGAGETQYF
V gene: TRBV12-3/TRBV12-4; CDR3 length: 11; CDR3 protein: CASSLRDGYTF
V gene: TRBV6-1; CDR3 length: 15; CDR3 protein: CASSEWSLGGETQYF
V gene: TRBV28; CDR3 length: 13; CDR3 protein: CASSLDRGYEQYF
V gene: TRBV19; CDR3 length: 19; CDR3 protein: CASSIPQSPPYLNTGELFF
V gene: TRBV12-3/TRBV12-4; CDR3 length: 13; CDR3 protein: CASSPGTVNGYTF
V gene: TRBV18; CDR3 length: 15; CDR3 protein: CASSPETNSNQPQHF
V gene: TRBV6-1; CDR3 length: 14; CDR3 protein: CASKQRGTIGELFF
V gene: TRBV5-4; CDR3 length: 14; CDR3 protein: CASSLPGGEETQYF
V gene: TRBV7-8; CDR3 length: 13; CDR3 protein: CASSQRREGQRFF
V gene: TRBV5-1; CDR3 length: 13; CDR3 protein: CASSSPGIDGYTF
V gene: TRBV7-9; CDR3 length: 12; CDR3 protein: CASSLNLYEQYF
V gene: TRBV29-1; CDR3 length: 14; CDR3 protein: CSVEKGPGQETQYF
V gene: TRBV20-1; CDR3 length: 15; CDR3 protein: CSATLTDRSTYEQYF
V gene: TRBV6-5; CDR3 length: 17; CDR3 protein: CASSYGVSGEGDYGYTF
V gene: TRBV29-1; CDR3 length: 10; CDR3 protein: CSVKNTEAFF
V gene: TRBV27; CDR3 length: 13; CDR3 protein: CASSRGIRTEAFF
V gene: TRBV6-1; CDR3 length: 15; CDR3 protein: CASSGLAGVSYEQYF
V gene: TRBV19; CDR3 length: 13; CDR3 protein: CASSIAGNYGYTF
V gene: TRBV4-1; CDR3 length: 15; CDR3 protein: CASSQAERGAYEQYF
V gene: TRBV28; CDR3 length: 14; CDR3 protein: CASSPPDRYQPQHF
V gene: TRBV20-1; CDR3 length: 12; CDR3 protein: CSVPQGTTEAFF
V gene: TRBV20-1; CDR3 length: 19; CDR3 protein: CSARPGQILLGGGNQPQHF
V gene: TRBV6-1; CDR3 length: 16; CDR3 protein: CASSRAEPKYQETQYF
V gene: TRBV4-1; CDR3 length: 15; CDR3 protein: CASSQDWGMNTEAFF
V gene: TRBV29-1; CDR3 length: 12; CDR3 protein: CSVDGTVGGYTF